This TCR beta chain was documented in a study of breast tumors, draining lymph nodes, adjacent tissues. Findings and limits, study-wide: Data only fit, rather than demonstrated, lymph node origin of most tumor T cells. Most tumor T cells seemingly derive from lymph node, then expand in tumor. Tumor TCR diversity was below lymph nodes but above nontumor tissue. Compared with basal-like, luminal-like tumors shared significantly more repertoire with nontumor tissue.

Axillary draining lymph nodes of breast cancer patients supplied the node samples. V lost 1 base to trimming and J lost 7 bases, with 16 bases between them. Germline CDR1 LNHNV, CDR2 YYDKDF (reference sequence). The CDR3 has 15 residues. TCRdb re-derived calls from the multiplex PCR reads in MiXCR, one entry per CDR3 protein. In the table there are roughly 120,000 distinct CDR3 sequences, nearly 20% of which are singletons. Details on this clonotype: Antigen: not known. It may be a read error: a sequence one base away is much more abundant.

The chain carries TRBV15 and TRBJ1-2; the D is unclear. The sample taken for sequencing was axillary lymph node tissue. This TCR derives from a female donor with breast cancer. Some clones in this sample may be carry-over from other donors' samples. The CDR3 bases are TGTGCCACCAGCAGAGGCTCCCAGGACCCATGTGGCTACACCTTC. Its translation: CATSRGSQDPCGYTF.